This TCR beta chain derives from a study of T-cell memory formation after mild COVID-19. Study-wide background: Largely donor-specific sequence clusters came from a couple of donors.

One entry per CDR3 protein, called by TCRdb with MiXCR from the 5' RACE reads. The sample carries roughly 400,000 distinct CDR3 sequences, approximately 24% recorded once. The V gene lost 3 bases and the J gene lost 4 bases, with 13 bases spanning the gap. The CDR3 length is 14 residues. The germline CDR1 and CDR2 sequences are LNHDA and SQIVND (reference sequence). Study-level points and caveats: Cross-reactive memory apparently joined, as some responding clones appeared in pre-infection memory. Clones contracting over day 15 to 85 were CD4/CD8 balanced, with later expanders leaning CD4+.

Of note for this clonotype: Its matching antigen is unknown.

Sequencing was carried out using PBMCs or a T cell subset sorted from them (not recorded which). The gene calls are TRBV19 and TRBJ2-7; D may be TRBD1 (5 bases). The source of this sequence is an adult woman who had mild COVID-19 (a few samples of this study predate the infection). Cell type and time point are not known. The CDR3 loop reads CASSIQGYRYEQYF. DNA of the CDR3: TGTGCCAGTAGTATCCAGGGCTATCGGTACGAGCAGTACTTC.